This TCR beta chain was sequenced for a study of blood T cell repertoires in COVID-19. Study details: The United States, Italy and Spain were the sources of the acute and convalescent COVID-19 samples.

Germline CDR1 SEHNR, CDR2 FQNEAQ (reference sequence). Between the trimmed V and J ends, which lost 5 bases and 9 bases, there was a span of 10 bases. The CDR3 extends over 12 amino acids. In the authors' methods: Amplification from reference gene primers served as the basis for estimated nucleated cell counts. Repertoires were generated with immunoSEQ multiplex PCR, while TCRdb's copy carries only in-frame clones and drops some. That table supplies the V and J calls and clone size; D and trimming were determined from the DNA. The data hold about half a million clones, with less than 90% observed a single time. A single count supports this clone.

This sequence originates from a woman aged 60 to 75 who had recovered from COVID-19. Sequencing input: PBMCs or T cells enriched from blood (not recorded which). This chain uses TRBV7-9 with TRBJ2-2; possible D gene TRBD1, 6 bases. CDR3 bases: TGTGCCAGCAGCCTGGGGGCCCGGGAGCTGTTTTTT. Translated, it gives CASSLGARELFF.